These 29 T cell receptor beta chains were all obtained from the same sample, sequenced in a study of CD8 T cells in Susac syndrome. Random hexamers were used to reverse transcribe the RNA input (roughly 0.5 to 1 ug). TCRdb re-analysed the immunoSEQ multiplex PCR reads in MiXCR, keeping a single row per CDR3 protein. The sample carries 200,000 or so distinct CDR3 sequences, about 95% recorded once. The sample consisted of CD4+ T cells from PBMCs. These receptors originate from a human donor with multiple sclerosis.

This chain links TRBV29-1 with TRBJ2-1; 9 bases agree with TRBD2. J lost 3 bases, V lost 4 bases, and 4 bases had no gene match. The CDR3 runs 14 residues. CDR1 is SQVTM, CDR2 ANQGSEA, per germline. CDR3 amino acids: CSVGSGRVYNEQFF. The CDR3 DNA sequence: TGCAGCGTTGGTAGCGGGAGAGTCTACAATGAGCAGTTCTTC.

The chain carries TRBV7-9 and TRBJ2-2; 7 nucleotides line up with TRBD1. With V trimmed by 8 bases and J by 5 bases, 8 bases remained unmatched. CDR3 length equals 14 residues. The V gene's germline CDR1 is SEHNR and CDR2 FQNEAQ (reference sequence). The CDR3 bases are TGTGCCAGCGGTTTTACAGGGGAAACCGGGGAGCTGTTTTTT. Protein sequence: CASGFTGETGELFF.

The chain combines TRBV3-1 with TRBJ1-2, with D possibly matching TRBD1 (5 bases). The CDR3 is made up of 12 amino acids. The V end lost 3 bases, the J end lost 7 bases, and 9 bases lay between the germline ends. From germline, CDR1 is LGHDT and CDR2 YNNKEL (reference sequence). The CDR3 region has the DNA TGTGCCAGCAGCCACAGGGAAGGTGGCTACACCTTC. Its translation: CASSHREGGYTF.

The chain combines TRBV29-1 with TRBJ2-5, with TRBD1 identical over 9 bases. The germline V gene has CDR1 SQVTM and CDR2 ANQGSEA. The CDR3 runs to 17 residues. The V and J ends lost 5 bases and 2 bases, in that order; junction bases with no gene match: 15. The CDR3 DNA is TGCAGCGTTATCTATTTTTTAGGACAGGGGAGGCAAGAGACCCAGTACTTC. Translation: CSVIYFLGQGRQETQYF. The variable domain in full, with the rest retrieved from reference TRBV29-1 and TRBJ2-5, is SAVISQKPSRDICQRGTSLTIQCQVDSQVTMMFWYRQQPGQSLTLIATANQGSEATYESGFVIDKFPISRPNLTFSTLTVSNMSPEDSSIYLCSVIYFLGQGRQETQYFGPGTRLLVL.

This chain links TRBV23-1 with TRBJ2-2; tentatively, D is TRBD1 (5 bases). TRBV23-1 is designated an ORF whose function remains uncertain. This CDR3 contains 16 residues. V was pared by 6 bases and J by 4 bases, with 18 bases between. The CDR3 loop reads CASSPNTRQTTGELFF. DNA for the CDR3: TGCGCCAGCAGCCCAAATACCCGACAGACCACCGGGGAGCTGTTTTTT.

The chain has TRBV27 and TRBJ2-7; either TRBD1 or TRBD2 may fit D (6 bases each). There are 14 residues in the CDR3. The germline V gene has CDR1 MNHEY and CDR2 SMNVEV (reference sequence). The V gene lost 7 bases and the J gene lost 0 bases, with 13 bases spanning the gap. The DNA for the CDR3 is TGTGCCAGCACAGAACAGGGAGGCTCCTACGAGCAGTACTTC. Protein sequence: CASTEQGGSYEQYF.

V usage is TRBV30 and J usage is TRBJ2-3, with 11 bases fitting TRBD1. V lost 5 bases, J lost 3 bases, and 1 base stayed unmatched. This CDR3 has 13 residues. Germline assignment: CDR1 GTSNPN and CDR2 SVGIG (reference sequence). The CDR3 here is CAWGTGGTDTQYF. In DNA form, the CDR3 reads TGTGCCTGGGGGACAGGGGGGACAGATACGCAGTATTTT.

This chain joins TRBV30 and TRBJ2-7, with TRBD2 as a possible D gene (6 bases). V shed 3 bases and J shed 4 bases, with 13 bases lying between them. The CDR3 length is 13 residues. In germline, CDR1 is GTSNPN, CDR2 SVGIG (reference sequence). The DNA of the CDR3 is TGTGCCTGGAGGGAGAGGGGAGGTTACGAGCAGTACTTC. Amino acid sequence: CAWRERGGYEQYF.

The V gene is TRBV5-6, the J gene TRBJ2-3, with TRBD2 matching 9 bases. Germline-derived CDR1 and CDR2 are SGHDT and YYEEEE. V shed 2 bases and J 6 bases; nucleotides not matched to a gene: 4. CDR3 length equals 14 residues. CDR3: CASSFLAGPDTQYF. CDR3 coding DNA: TGTGCCAGCAGCTTCCTAGCGGGGCCCGATACGCAGTATTTT.

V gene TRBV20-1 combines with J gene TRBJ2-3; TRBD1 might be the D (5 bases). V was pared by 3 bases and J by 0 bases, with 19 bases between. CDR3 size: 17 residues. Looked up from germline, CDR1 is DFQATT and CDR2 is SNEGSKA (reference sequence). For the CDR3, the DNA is TGCAGTGCTAGGCCGCCCCGACGACAGCCTAGCACAGATACGCAGTATTTT. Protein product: CSARPPRRQPSTDTQYF.

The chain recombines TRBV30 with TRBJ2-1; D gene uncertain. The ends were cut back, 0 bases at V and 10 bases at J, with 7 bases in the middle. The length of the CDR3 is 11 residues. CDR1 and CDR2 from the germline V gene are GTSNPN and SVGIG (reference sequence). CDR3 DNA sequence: TGTGCCTGGAGTGTACGTGGCGAGCAGTTCTTC. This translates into CAWSVRGEQFF.

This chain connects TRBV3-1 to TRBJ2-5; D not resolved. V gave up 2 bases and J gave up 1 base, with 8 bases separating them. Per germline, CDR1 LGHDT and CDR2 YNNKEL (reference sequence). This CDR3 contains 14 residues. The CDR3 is CASSQRSVQETQYF. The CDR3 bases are TGTGCCAGCAGCCAAAGGTCGGTCCAAGAGACCCAGTACTTC.

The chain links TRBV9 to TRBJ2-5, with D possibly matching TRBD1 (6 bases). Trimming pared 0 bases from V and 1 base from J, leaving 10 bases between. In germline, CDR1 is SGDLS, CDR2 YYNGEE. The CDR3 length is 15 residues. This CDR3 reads CASSVAPGVQETQYF. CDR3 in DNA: TGTGCCAGCAGCGTAGCCCCAGGGGTCCAAGAGACCCAGTACTTC.

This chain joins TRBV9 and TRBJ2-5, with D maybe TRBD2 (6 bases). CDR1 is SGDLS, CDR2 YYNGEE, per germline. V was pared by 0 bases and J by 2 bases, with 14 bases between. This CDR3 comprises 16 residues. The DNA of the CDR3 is TGTGCCAGCAGCGTAGAGGGGAGGCGGACGCAAGAGACCCAGTACTTC. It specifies CASSVEGRRTQETQYF.

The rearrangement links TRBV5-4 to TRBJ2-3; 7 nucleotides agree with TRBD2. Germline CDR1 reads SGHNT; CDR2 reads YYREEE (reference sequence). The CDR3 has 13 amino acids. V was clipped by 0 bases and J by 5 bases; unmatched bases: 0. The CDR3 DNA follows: TGTGCCAGCAGCTTGGAGCGGGGAGATACGCAGTATTTT. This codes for CASSLERGDTQYF.

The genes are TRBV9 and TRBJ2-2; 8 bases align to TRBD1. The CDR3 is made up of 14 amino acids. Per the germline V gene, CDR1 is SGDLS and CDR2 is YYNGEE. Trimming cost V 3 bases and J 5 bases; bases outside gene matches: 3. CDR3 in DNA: TGTGCCAGCAGCGCTCAGGGGGCAACCGGGGAGCTGTTTTTT. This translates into CASSAQGATGELFF.

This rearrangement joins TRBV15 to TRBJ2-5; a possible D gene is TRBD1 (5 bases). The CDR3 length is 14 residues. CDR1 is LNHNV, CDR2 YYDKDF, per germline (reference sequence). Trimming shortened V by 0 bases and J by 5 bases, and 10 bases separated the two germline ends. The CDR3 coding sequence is TGTGCCACCAGCAGAGATTTCAGGGTTGAGACCCAGTACTTC. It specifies CATSRDFRVETQYF.

CDR3 loop: CASSNLIAGVGEQFF. The CDR3 region has the DNA TGTGCCAGCAGCAACCTTATAGCGGGAGTTGGGGAGCAGTTCTTC. V gene TRBV7-6 combines with J gene TRBJ2-1, with TRBD2 identical over 9 bases. Germline CDR1 reads SGHVS; CDR2 reads FNYEAQ. The J segment lost 10 bases and the V segment lost 5 bases, leaving 12 bases of the junction unmatched. CDR3 size: 15 residues.

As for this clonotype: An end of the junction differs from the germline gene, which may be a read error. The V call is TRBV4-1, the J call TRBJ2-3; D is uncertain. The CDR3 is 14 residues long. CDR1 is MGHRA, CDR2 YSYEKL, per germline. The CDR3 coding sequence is TGCGCCAGCAGCCAAGATCCCGGCACGGATACGCAGTATTTT. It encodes CASSQDPGTDTQYF.

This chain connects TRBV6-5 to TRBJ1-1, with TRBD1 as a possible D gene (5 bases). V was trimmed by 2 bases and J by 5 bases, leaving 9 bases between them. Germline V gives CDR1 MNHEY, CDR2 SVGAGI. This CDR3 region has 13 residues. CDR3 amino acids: CASSYAGKTEAFF. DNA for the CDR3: TGTGCCAGCAGTTACGCAGGGAAGACTGAAGCTTTCTTT.

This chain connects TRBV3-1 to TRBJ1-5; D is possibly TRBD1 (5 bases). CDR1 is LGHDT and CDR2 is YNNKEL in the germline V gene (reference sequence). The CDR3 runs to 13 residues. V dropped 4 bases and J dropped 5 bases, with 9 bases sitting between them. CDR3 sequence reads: CASSRGEYQPQHF. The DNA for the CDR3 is TGTGCCAGCAGCCGGGGGGAGTATCAGCCCCAGCATTTT.

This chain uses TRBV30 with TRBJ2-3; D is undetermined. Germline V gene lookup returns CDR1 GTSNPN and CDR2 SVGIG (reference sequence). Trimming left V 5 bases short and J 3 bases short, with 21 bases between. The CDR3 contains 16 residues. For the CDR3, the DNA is TGTGCCTGGGCCCACCGGCCGCGGAAAGGGACAGATACGCAGTATTTT. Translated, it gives CAWAHRPRKGTDTQYF. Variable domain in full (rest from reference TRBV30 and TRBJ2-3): SQTIHQWPATLVQPVGSPLSLECTVEGTSNPNLYWYRQAAGRGLQLLFYSVGIGQISSEVPQNLSASRPQDRQFILSSKKLLLSDSGFYLCAWAHRPRKGTDTQYFGPGTRLTVL.

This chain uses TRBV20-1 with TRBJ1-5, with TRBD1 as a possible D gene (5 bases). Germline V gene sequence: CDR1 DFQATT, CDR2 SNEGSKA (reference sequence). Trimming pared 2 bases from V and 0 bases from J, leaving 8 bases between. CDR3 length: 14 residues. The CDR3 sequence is CSARRGGSNQPQHF. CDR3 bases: TGCAGTGCTAGACGGGGGGGTAGCAATCAGCCCCAGCATTTT.

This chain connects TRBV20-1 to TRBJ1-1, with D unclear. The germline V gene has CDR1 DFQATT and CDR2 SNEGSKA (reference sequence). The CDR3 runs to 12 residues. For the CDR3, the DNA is TGCACCTCCCTTAGGATGAACACTGAAGCTTTCTTT. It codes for CTSLRMNTEAFF.

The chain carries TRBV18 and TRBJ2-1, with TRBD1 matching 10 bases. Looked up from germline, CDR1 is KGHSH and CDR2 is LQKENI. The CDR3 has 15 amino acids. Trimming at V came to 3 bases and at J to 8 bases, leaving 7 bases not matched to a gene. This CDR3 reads CASSPRQGARDEQFF. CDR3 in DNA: TGTGCCAGCTCACCCAGACAGGGGGCAAGGGATGAGCAGTTCTTC.

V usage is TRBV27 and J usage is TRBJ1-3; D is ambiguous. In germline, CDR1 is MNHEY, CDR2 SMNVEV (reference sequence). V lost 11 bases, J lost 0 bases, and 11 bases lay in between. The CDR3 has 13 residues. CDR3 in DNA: TGTGCCCTTCGATCATACTCTGGAAACACCATATATTTT. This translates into CALRSYSGNTIYF.

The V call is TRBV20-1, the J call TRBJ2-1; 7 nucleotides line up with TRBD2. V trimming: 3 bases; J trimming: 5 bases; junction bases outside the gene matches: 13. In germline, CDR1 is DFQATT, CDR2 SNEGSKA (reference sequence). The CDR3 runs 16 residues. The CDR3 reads CSASGNTSEGNNEQFF. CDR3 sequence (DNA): TGCAGTGCTAGCGGAAATACTAGCGAGGGCAACAATGAGCAGTTCTTC.

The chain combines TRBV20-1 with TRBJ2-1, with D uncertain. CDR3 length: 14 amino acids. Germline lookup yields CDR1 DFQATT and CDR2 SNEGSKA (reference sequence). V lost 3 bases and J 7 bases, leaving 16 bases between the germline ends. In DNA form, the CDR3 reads TGCAGTGCTAGCGGTCCCCTGGAATTGAATGAGCAGTTCTTC. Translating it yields CSASGPLELNEQFF.

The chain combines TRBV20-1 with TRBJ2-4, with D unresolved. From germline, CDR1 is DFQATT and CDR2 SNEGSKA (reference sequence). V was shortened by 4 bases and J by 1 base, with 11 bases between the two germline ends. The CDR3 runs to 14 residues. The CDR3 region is CSANSALAKNIQYF. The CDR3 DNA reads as TGCAGTGCTAACTCGGCTTTGGCCAAAAACATTCAGTACTTC.